In its sample, the clone carrying this T cell receptor (beta chain) was seen once. The data originate from a study of T cell changes during pregnancy in multiple sclerosis. Some clones are missing from TCRdb's copy, which holds only in-frame ones; the method was immunoSEQ multiplex PCR. This repertoire shows tens of thousands of clones, roughly nine tenths found once; its top ten account for less than 2%. Germline V gene lookup returns CDR1 SGHRS and CDR2 YFSETQ. The V end lost 1 base, the J end lost 4 bases, and 8 bases lay between the germline ends. CDR3 length equals 14 residues. The chain uses TRBV5-1 and TRBJ2-2, with no clear D. The material was peripheral blood, obtained after pregnancy. The clonotype comes from a female donor in good health, enrolled as a control in a pregnancy study. The CDR3, as DNA: TGCGCCAGCAGCTTGTCTGCCGGCACCGGGGAGCTGTTTTTT. It is translated as CASSLSAGTGELFF.